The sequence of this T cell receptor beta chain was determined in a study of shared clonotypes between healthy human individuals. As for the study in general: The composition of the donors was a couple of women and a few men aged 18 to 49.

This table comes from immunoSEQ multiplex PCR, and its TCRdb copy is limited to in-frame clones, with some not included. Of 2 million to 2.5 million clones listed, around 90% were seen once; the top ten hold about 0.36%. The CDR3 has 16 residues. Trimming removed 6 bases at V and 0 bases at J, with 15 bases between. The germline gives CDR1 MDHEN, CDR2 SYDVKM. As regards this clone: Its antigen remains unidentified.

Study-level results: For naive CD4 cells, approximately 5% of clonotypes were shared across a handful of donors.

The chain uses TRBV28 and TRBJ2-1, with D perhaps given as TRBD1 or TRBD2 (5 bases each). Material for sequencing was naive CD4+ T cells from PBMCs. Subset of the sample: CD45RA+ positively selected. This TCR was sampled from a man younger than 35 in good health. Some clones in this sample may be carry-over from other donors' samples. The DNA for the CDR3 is TGTGCCAGCAGGACCGGGACGGCTAGCTCCTACAATGAGCAGTTCTTC. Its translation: CASRTGTASSYNEQFF. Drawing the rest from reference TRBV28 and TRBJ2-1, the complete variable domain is DVKVTQSSRYLVKRTGEKVFLECVQDMDHENMFWYRQDPGLGLRLIYFSYDVKMKEKGDIPEGYSVSREKKERFSLILESASTNQTSMYLCASRTGTASSYNEQFFGPGTRLTVL.